Listed below are T cell receptor beta chains from one sample, sequenced in a study of blood T cells in healthy people across ages. MiXCR, run by TCRdb on the 5' RACE reads, gives a single entry per CDR3 protein. The sample includes 1.5 million to 2 million distinct CDR3 sequences, approximately 39% seen only once; the top ten take 23%. Sequences were obtained from blood. The receptors originated from a human donor in good health. Both conserved end residues are part of each CDR3. The D gene is left open where the match is weak. Rows give clone size only sometimes, using once, few, many, or a class for an expanded clone.

d_gene,j_gene,abundance,v_gene,CDR3aa,CDR3nt
.,TRBJ2-5,.,TRBV24-1,CATSGRGGGLQETQYF,TGTGCCACCAGTGGTCGGGGCGGGGGCCTCCAAGAGACCCAGTACTTC
TRBD2,TRBJ2-1,.,TRBV12-5,CASGPGLEQFF,TGTGCTAGTGGCCCGGGACTAGAGCAGTTCTTC
.,TRBJ1-2,many,TRBV7-2,CASSRGRNYGYTF,TGTGCCAGCAGCAGGGGACGGAACTATGGCTACACCTTC
TRBD1,TRBJ2-7,.,TRBV2,CASRVDRGHDEQYF,TGTGCCAGCAGGGTGGACAGGGGGCATGACGAGCAGTACTTC
.,TRBJ2-7,few,TRBV7-2,CASSSAGTSSYEQYF,TGTGCCAGCAGCTCAGCCGGGACAAGCTCCTACGAGCAGTACTTC
.,TRBJ1-5,few,TRBV6-5,CASSPGRFNQPQHF,TGTGCCAGCAGTCCGGGACGGTTCAATCAGCCCCAGCATTTT
TRBD1,TRBJ2-1,.,TRBV4-1,CASSQEPGQEYEQFF,TGCGCCAGCAGCCAGGAACCGGGACAGGAATATGAGCAGTTCTTC
.,TRBJ2-5,.,TRBV29-1,CSGSAETQYF,TGCAGCGGATCCGCAGAGACCCAGTACTTC
.,TRBJ2-3,many,TRBV9,CASSGRGADNTDTQYF,TGTGCCAGCAGCGGTCGGGGGGCGGACAACACAGATACGCAGTATTTT
.,TRBJ2-1,many,TRBV12-3/TRBV12-4,CASSLTSGYNEQFF,TGTGCCAGCAGCTTAACGAGCGGTTACAATGAGCAGTTCTTC
.,TRBJ1-1,few,TRBV29-1,CSVDMGGNTEAFF,TGCAGCGTTGATATGGGGGGAAACACTGAAGCTTTCTTT
TRBD1,TRBJ2-5,.,TRBV2,CASTLQGFETQYF,TGTGCCAGCACCCTACAGGGGTTCGAGACCCAGTACTTC
.,TRBJ2-7,.,TRBV6-2/TRBV6-3,CASTKGWNDEQYF,TGTGCCAGCACGAAGGGGTGGAACGACGAGCAGTACTTC
.,TRBJ1-2,few,TRBV4-3,CASSRRGGENYGYTF,TGCGCCAGCAGCCGTCGCGGAGGGGAGAATTATGGCTACACCTTC
.,TRBJ2-6,.,TRBV5-5,CASSLAWRAGANVLTF,TGTGCCAGCAGCTTGGCCTGGAGGGCTGGGGCCAACGTCCTGACTTTC
.,TRBJ2-1,.,TRBV5-1,CASSLASGTAYNEQFF,TGCGCCAGCAGCTTGGCAAGCGGCACAGCATACAATGAGCAGTTCTTC
.,TRBJ2-4,.,TRBV20-1,CSARLLEGGIQYF,TGCAGTGCTAGACTCCTGGAGGGGGGCATTCAGTACTTC
TRBD1,TRBJ1-2,.,TRBV29-1,CGVEGSDRDDYGYTF,TGCGGCGTTGAAGGGTCAGACAGGGACGACTATGGCTACACCTTC
.,TRBJ2-1,few,TRBV10-3,CAISPGTNYNEQFF,TGTGCCATCTCCCCCGGGACAAACTACAATGAGCAGTTCTTC
.,TRBJ2-6,once,TRBV28,CASSAGRVRLDRFSGANVLTF,TGTGCCAGCAGTGCGGGCAGGGTCCGCCTCGATAGATTTTCTGGGGCCAACGTCCTGACTTTC
.,TRBJ1-5,.,TRBV6-6,CASIAGDSNQPQHF,TGTGCCAGCATTGCGGGGGACAGCAATCAGCCCCAGCATTTT
.,TRBJ2-1,.,TRBV5-5,CASSLVRGRGYNEQFF,TGTGCCAGCAGCTTGGTCCGGGGTAGGGGGTACAATGAGCAGTTCTTC
TRBD1,TRBJ2-1,.,TRBV7-9,CASSFAPGQGTTSSYNEQFF,TGTGCCAGCAGCTTTGCCCCGGGACAGGGAACTACTAGCTCCTACAATGAGCAGTTCTTC
.,TRBJ2-1,.,TRBV6-2/TRBV6-3,CASSLRYNNEQFF,TGTGCCAGCAGCTTGCGGTATAACAATGAGCAGTTCTTC
.,TRBJ1-1,.,TRBV7-2,CASSSYLGRDTEAFF,TGTGCCAGCAGCTCCTACTTGGGGCGTGACACTGAAGCTTTCTTT
.,TRBJ2-7,.,TRBV6-5,CASNYGGSYEQYF,TGTGCCAGCAATTACGGTGGCTCCTACGAGCAGTACTTC
.,TRBJ2-5,.,TRBV12-3/TRBV12-4,CAIKFWVTETQYF,TGTGCCATCAAGTTCTGGGTAACAGAGACCCAGTACTTC
.,TRBJ2-3,.,TRBV7-6,CASSLAYQGSTDTQYF,TGTGCCAGCAGCTTAGCGTATCAGGGATCCACAGATACGCAGTATTTT
.,TRBJ2-5,few,TRBV20-1,CSARGAQYQETQYF,TGCAGTGCTAGGGGGGCGCAGTACCAAGAGACCCAGTACTTC
TRBD1,TRBJ1-1,.,TRBV12-3/TRBV12-4,CASSRPADWGQGMGAFF,TGTGCCAGCAGTAGGCCGGCAGACTGGGGACAGGGAATGGGAGCTTTCTTT
.,TRBJ1-5,.,TRBV24-1,CATSGNEGNQPQHF,TGTGCCACCAGTGGCAACGAGGGCAATCAGCCCCAGCATTTT
.,TRBJ2-7,.,TRBV27,CASSLYSTATYEQYF,TGTGCCAGCAGTTTATACTCCACTGCGACCTACGAGCAGTACTTC
TRBD1,TRBJ2-7,.,TRBV7-2,CACSWGTGDEQYF,TGTGCCTGCAGCTGGGGGACAGGGGACGAGCAGTACTTC
.,TRBJ1-2,.,TRBV6-2/TRBV6-3,CASSSRVLTYGCTF,TGTGCCAGCAGTTCCAGGGTCCTAACCTATGGCTGCACCTTC
TRBD1,TRBJ1-6,few,TRBV15,CATSRDEDRANSPLHF,TGTGCCACCAGCAGAGATGAGGACAGGGCCAATTCACCCCTCCACTTT
TRBD1,TRBJ2-3,many,TRBV20-1,CSANRGQGVSDTQYF,TGCAGTGCCAATCGGGGACAGGGGGTGTCAGATACGCAGTATTTT
.,TRBJ2-1,.,TRBV7-3,CASSGAGNNEQFF,TGTGCCAGCTCGGGGGCGGGTAACAATGAGCAGTTTTTC
.,TRBJ2-5,.,TRBV5-1,CASSLETFPQETQYF,TGCGCCAGCAGCTTGGAGACCTTCCCACAAGAGACCCAGTACTTC
.,TRBJ1-1,few,TRBV6-5,CASSLSVNAEAFF,TGTGCCAGCAGTCTTTCAGTGAACGCTGAAGCTTTCTTT
TRBD1,TRBJ1-2,few,TRBV5-6,CASSWGSGGGYGYTF,TGTGCCAGCAGCTGGGGATCAGGGGGCGGCTATGGCTACACCTTC
TRBD2,TRBJ2-3,few,TRBV6-1,CASSRLAGGAKSTDTQYF,TGTGCCAGCAGCCGACTAGCGGGGGGGGCGAAAAGCACAGATACGCAGTATTTT
.,TRBJ2-3,few,TRBV6-2/TRBV6-3,CASTNSAPDTQYF,TGTGCCAGCACCAACTCGGCCCCAGATACGCAGTATTTT
.,TRBJ2-3,few,TRBV4-3,CASSQDGIMRTLIDTQYF,TGCGCCAGCAGCCAAGATGGAATAATGAGGACCCTCATCGATACGCAGTATTTT
.,TRBJ2-4,few,TRBV20-1,CSASGAVGRKNIQYF,TGCAGTGCTAGTGGTGCCGTCGGGCGAAAAAACATTCAGTACTTC